This TCR beta chain appears in the sequencing data of a study of T cell repertoires and HLA-DP antigens. Worth noting for this clone: Its matching antigen is unknown.

General study findings and limits: Pre-culture clonality, approximately 0.04, was far below sorted CD137+ clonality of 0.35 to 0.45.

Libraries were prepared by immunoSEQ multiplex PCR; TCRdb keeps only in-frame clonotypes and omits some of them. Found here are roughly 73,000 clones, roughly 78% of them singletons; the top ten hold around 1.4%. CDR1 is SQVTM and CDR2 is ANQGSEA in the germline V gene. Between the trimmed V and J ends, which lost 0 bases and 5 bases, there was a span of 10 bases. There are 14 residues in the CDR3. Sequenced material: CD4+ T cells from PBMCs. The rearrangement links TRBV29-1 to TRBJ2-2; D unresolved. This sequence was found in a man in his 60s in good health and CMV-seronegative. CDR3 protein: CSVEDQLGTGELFF. The DNA of the CDR3 is TGCAGCGTTGAAGATCAGCTAGGGACCGGGGAGCTGTTTTTT.